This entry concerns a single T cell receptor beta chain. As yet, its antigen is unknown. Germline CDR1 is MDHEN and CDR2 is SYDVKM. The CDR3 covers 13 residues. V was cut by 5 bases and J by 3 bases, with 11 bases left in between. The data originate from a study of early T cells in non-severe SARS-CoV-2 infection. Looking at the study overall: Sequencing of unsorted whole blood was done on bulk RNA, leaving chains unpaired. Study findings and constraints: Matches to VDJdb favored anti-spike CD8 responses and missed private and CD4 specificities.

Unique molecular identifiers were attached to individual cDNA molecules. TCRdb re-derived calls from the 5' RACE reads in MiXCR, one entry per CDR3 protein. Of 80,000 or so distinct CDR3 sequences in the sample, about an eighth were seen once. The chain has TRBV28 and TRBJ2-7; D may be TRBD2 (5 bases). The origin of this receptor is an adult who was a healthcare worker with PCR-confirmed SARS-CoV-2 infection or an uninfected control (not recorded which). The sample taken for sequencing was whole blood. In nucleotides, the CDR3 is TGTGCCAGCAGTAGGGAGTCTGACTACGAGCAGTACTTC. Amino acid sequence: CASSRESDYEQYF.